Listed below are T cell receptor beta chains from one sample, sequenced in a study of T cells in Graves' hyperthyroidism and ophthalmopathy. In TCRdb, the multiplex PCR reads were re-called with MiXCR into one record per CDR3 protein. Of over 700,000 distinct CDR3 sequences listed, approximately 40% are singletons. Sequenced sample: blood. Every receptor here comes from a woman between 35 and 50 years old with Graves' hyperthyroidism. The CDR3 runs from the conserved cysteine through the conserved F or W. The D gene is left open where the match is weak. Some rows mark clone size as missing; the rest say once, few, many or name a class of expanded clone.

TRBV7-2,-,many,TRBJ2-7,CASSWGNYEQYF,TGTGCCAGCAGCTGGGGGAACTACGAGCAGTACTTC
TRBV14,-,many,TRBJ2-6,CASSQVARGNVLTF,TGTGCCAGCAGCCAAGTTGCCAGGGGAAACGTCCTGACTTTC
TRBV6-1,-,many,TRBJ1-3,CASSAQISGNTIYF,TGTGCCAGCAGTGCCCAGATCTCTGGAAACACCATATATTTT
TRBV19,-,-,TRBJ1-6,CASSIYIGGPSPLHF,TGTGCCAGTAGTATCTATATCGGCGGGCCTTCACCCCTCCACTTT
TRBV6-5,-,-,TRBJ1-2,CASSSSGGRGYTF,TGTGCCAGCAGTAGCTCCGGGGGCCGCGGCTACACCTTC
TRBV12-3/TRBV12-4,-,-,TRBJ2-7,CASSQGAFPEGSYEQYF,TGTGCCAGCAGCCAAGGGGCGTTCCCAGAAGGCTCCTACGAGCAGTACTTC
TRBV25-1,-,-,TRBJ1-2,CASSVWSNYGYTF,TGTGCCAGCAGCGTTTGGTCTAACTATGGCTACACCTTC
TRBV9,-,-,TRBJ2-2,CASSVGGGGPTGELFF,TGTGCCAGCAGCGTAGGGGGAGGGGGCCCCACCGGGGAGCTGTTTTTT
TRBV6-2/TRBV6-3,-,-,TRBJ1-1,CASSYSLYPAGNTEAFF,TGTGCCAGCAGTTACTCATTATACCCTGCGGGGAACACTGAAGCTTTCTTT
TRBV7-2,-,many,TRBJ2-2,CASSPAAGGVNTGELFF,TGTGCCAGCAGTCCCGCCGCTGGGGGCGTGAACACCGGGGAGCTGTTTTTT
TRBV5-1,-,-,TRBJ1-2,CASSPTFTRGVIYGYTF,TGCGCCAGCAGCCCGACCTTTACCAGGGGAGTTATCTATGGCTACACCTTC
TRBV7-8,TRBD2,-,TRBJ2-7,CASSRPAGGHEQYF,TGTGCCAGCAGCCGCCCAGCGGGAGGCCACGAGCAGTACTTC
TRBV10-3,TRBD2,-,TRBJ2-1,CAILTSGSLGQFF,TGTGCCATCCTAACTAGCGGGAGTTTAGGGCAGTTCTTC
TRBV10-1,-,many,TRBJ1-1,CASSEWGAGAFF,TGCGCCAGCAGTGAGTGGGGGGCCGGAGCTTTCTTT
TRBV7-3,TRBD2,many,TRBJ2-2,CASSPGTSTGELFF,TGTGCCAGCAGCCCGGGGACTAGCACCGGGGAGCTGTTTTTT
TRBV7-2,TRBD1,-,TRBJ2-7,CASSLVPPGGIPYEQYF,TGTGCCAGCAGCTTAGTCCCCCCAGGGGGAATACCCTACGAGCAGTACTTC
TRBV5-4,-,-,TRBJ2-5,CASSFLNRGPRETQYF,TGTGCCAGCAGCTTCCTAAACCGCGGACCACGCGAGACCCAGTACTTC
TRBV25-1,TRBD1,-,TRBJ2-7,CASRPTGGNSYEQYF,TGTGCCAGCAGGCCCACAGGGGGCAATTCCTACGAGCAGTACTTC
TRBV20-1,TRBD1,-,TRBJ1-2,CSARRTGTGGGYTF,TGCAGTGCTAGGAGGACCGGGACAGGCGGCGGCTACACCTTC
TRBV5-1,-,-,TRBJ1-1,CASSLGLGSHTEAFF,TGTGCCAGCAGCTTGGGGTTAGGGTCACACACTGAAGCTTTCTTT
TRBV4-2,-,few,TRBJ2-5,CASSPATTGIRETQYF,TGTGCCAGCAGCCCGGCCACTACAGGGATCAGGGAGACCCAGTACTTC
TRBV5-1,TRBD2,many,TRBJ2-5,CASSFLAGKETQYF,TGCGCCAGCAGCTTCCTAGCGGGGAAAGAGACCCAGTACTTC